These 15 T cell receptor beta chains share one sample of origin, sequenced in a study of T cells after yellow fever vaccination. TCRdb analysed the 5' RACE reads with MiXCR anew, one entry per CDR3 protein. Seen here are hundreds of thousands of distinct CDR3 sequences, around a tenth observed once, and the top ten hold more than 15%. Sequences were derived from PBMCs, sampled on the day of the first yellow fever vaccination. All receptors derive from a man between 18 and 35 years old who received the YFV17D yellow fever vaccine.

This clonotype was observed a handful of times. The CDR3 nucleotides are TGCGCCAGCAGCTTACAAGGGGCGGAGGATGGCTACACCTTC. It specifies CASSLQGAEDGYTF. The chain carries TRBV5-1 and TRBJ1-2; D possibly corresponds to TRBD1 (5 bases). The CDR3 totals 14 residues. From germline, CDR1 is SGHRS and CDR2 YFSETQ. The V gene lost 2 bases and the J gene lost 6 bases, with 14 bases spanning the gap.

The chain joins TRBV5-1 to TRBJ1-5; perhaps TRBD1 as D (5 bases). Germline values: CDR1 SGHRS, CDR2 YFSETQ. This CDR3 is built from 15 residues. V was shortened by 0 bases and J by 5 bases, with 12 bases between the two germline ends. CDR3 bases: TGCGCCAGCAGCTTGGCGTCTGGGGGGGATCAGCCCCAGCATTTT. Translated, it gives CASSLASGGDQPQHF.

The chain couples TRBV4-1 to TRBJ2-3; TRBD1 or TRBD2 may be the D gene (6 bases each). The V end lost 0 bases, the J end lost 5 bases, and 12 bases lay between the germline ends. CDR1 and CDR2 (germline): MGHRA, YSYEKL. The CDR3 extends over 15 amino acids. The CDR3 DNA is TGCGCCAGCAGCCAAGATCAACAGGGAGGAGATACGCAGTATTTT. This sequence encodes CASSQDQQGGDTQYF.

This clonotype was recorded a few times. V gene TRBV4-1 combines with J gene TRBJ2-2; a weak D match, TRBD1 (7 bases). Deletions cut 0 bases from V and 4 bases from J, with 12 bases between. Germline CDR1 and CDR2: MGHRA and YSYEKL. The CDR3 totals 16 residues. The chain's CDR3 is CASSQEGRGVTGELFF. The CDR3, as DNA: TGCGCCAGCAGCCAAGAGGGCAGGGGGGTCACCGGGGAGCTGTTTTTT.

The chain couples TRBV11-2 to TRBJ2-7; D is unclear. Germline V gene lookup returns CDR1 SGHAT and CDR2 FQNNGV. The CDR3 is made up of 11 amino acids. V lost 5 bases and J 3 bases, leaving 5 bases between the germline ends. CDR3 loop: CASSVGYEQYV. In DNA form, the CDR3 reads TGTGCCAGCAGCGTCGGCTACGAGCAGTACGTC.

This clonotype turned up a few times. V and J are TRBV5-1 and TRBJ1-1; 7 nucleotides agree with TRBD1. Trimming took 0 bases from V and 4 from J; bases not matched to a gene: 9. CDR1 is SGHRS and CDR2 is YFSETQ in the germline V gene. This CDR3 has 16 amino acids. As DNA, the CDR3 is TGCGCCAGCAGCTTGGTTGAGAGGGGGCCGGGCACTGAAGCTTTCTTT. This sequence encodes CASSLVERGPGTEAFF.

In this sample, this clonotype turned up a few times. Here the CDR3 reads CASRALDKGPNSPLHF. CDR3 in DNA: TGCGCCAGCAGGGCCCTGGACAAGGGCCCAAACTCACCCCTCCACTTT. The chain couples TRBV5-1 to TRBJ1-6, with a possible D match to TRBD1 (5 bases). CDR3 size: 16 residues. Deletions cut 5 bases from V and 10 bases from J, with 22 bases between. Germline lookup yields CDR1 SGHRS and CDR2 YFSETQ. The complete variable domain, with remaining parts taken from reference TRBV5-1 and TRBJ1-6, reads KAGVTQTPRYLIKTRGQQVTLSCSPISGHRSVSWYQQTPGQGLQFLFEYFSETQRNKGNFPGRFSGRQFSNSRSEMNVSTLELGDSALYLCASRALDKGPNSPLHFGNGTRLTVT.

Only a few counts were recorded for this clonotype. This rearrangement joins TRBV7-3 to TRBJ2-7, with TRBD1 as a possible D gene (5 bases). The CDR3 has 18 amino acids. Trimming cost V 2 bases and J 2 bases, with 22 bases left between them. CDR1 is SGHTA, CDR2 FQGTGA, per germline. The CDR3 spells CASSLPTALDISPYEQYV. CDR3 coding DNA: TGTGCCAGCAGCTTACCAACTGCACTGGACATCTCCCCCTACGAGCAGTACGTC.

This clonotype was observed a few times. This rearrangement joins TRBV29-1 to TRBJ1-1, with D unresolved. V shed 4 bases and J shed 4 bases, with 16 bases lying between them. This CDR3 is 14 amino acids long. Germline lookup yields CDR1 SQVTM and CDR2 ANQGSEA. The CDR3 nucleotides are TGCAGCGTTGTAGGGCTCCATCGCTCCACTGAAGCTTTCTTT. This gives the protein CSVVGLHRSTEAFF.

The chain joins TRBV5-6 to TRBJ2-2, with TRBD2 as a possible D gene (6 bases). V lost 4 bases and J lost 4, with 14 bases in between. Germline V gene sequence: CDR1 SGHDT, CDR2 YYEEEE. The CDR3 loop spans 15 amino acids. The CDR3 protein is CASSPVGGVTGELFF. The CDR3 DNA sequence: TGTGCCAGCAGCCCAGTTGGAGGGGTCACCGGGGAGCTGTTTTTT.

This clonotype was seen ten or more times. The chain employs TRBV20-1 and TRBJ1-2; a weak D match, TRBD1 (5 bases). The germline V and J ends were trimmed by 6 bases and 6 bases, with 14 bases remaining between them. Germline V CDR1 and CDR2: DFQATT, SNEGSKA (reference sequence). The CDR3 is 12 residues long. The CDR3 protein is CSADRGANGYTF. The DNA for the CDR3 is TGCAGTGCCGATAGGGGCGCGAATGGCTACACCTTC.

This clonotype has at least ten counts. V is TRBV5-4 and J is TRBJ2-1; TRBD2 matches 8 bases. Looked up from germline, CDR1 is SGHNT and CDR2 is YYREEE (reference sequence). The CDR3 sequence is 13 residues long. V dropped 2 bases and J dropped 8; count of bases not matched to a gene: 3. The CDR3 DNA reads as TGTGCCAGCAGCTTCGGGGGGGCATATGAGCAGTTCTTC. Its protein product is CASSFGGAYEQFF.

This chain connects TRBV12-3 or TRBV12-4 to TRBJ2-7; perhaps TRBD1 as D (5 bases). This CDR3 contains 12 residues. Trimming stripped 1 base from V and 7 bases from J, with 8 bases between. CDR3 sequence (DNA): TGTGCCAGCAGTTTAGACAGGACAGAGCAGTACGTC. This codes for CASSLDRTEQYV.

This clonotype came up many times. V usage is TRBV6-1 and J usage is TRBJ2-1; 8 nucleotides align to TRBD2. This CDR3 is built from 18 residues. The ends lost 5 bases at V and 0 bases at J; junction bases unmatched: 12. In germline, CDR1 is MNHNS, CDR2 SASEGT. The CDR3 DNA reads as TGTGCCAGCAGTCTCCTAGCGGGCCAACCGAGCTCCTACAATGAGCAGTTCTTC. Residues: CASSLLAGQPSSYNEQFF.

In its sample, this clonotype was seen a few times. The rearrangement uses TRBV19 and TRBJ2-3; 8 bases are shared with TRBD1. The CDR3 has 15 residues. Germline assignment: CDR1 LNHDA and CDR2 SQIVND (reference sequence). V lost 3 bases, J lost 0 bases, and 2 bases stayed unmatched. Here the CDR3 reads CASSMDRASTDTQYF. In DNA, the CDR3 is TGTGCCAGTAGTATGGACAGGGCGAGCACAGATACGCAGTATTTT.